The following is a TCR beta chain sequence with its context. V dropped 7 bases and J dropped 0 bases, with 15 bases sitting between them. This CDR3 is 16 amino acids long. Looked up from germline, CDR1 is LNHDA and CDR2 is SQIVND (reference sequence). This record belongs to a study of blood T cell repertoires in COVID-19. Original analysis: Reference gene primer amplification yielded estimated nucleated cell counts. Using immunoSEQ multiplex PCR, the repertoire was profiled, and TCRdb retains in-frame clones only, with some absent. The V and J calls and clone size were taken over from that table, and D and trimming were inferred from the DNA. The table has around 100,000 clones, roughly 88% seen once.

The V and J genes are TRBV19 and TRBJ2-2; perhaps TRBD1 as D (7 bases). Input material: peripheral blood. The receptor comes from an older woman with acute or convalescent COVID-19. CDR3 nucleotide sequence: TGTGCCAGTACCCGGGACAGCGGGTCGAACACCGGGGAGCTGTTTTTT. This translates into CASTRDSGSNTGELFF.